This entry lists 13 T cell receptor beta chains sequenced from one sample in a study of glioma-infiltrating T cells after dendritic cell vaccination. Using immunoSEQ multiplex PCR, the repertoire was profiled, and TCRdb retains in-frame clones only, with some absent. In the table there are fewer than 30,000 clones, 89% of which are singletons. The time point was: after dendritic cell vaccination, including at tumor progression/relapse. Source: blood, taken after dendritic cell vaccination. The receptor set was obtained from a human donor with glioblastoma.

This sequence joins TRBV5-1 and TRBJ2-3; 15 bases map to TRBD2. In germline, CDR1 is SGHRS, CDR2 YFSETQ. After removal of 4 bases from V and 3 bases from J, the junction contained 6 bases not matched to a gene. This CDR3 has 17 amino acids. The CDR3 nucleotides read TGCGCCAGCAGCCACGGGACTAGCGGGGGGTTGACAGATACGCAGTATTTT. Protein: CASSHGTSGGLTDTQYF. The entire variable domain, with the rest obtained from reference TRBV5-1 and TRBJ2-3, is as follows: KAGVTQTPRYLIKTRGQQVTLSCSPISGHRSVSWYQQTPGQGLQFLFEYFSETQRNKGNFPGRFSGRQFSNSRSEMNVSTLELGDSALYLCASSHGTSGGLTDTQYFGPGTRLTVL.

V is TRBV27 and J is TRBJ2-6, with TRBD1 matching 8 bases. There are 16 residues in the CDR3. CDR1 and CDR2 from the germline V gene are MNHEY and SMNVEV (reference sequence). The V segment lost 5 bases and the J segment 4 bases; nucleotides outside the gene matches: 7. CDR3 amino acids: CASSRLTGAGANVLTF. Written as DNA, the CDR3 is TGTGCCAGCAGTCGCCTGACAGGGGCAGGGGCCAACGTCCTGACTTTC.

V is TRBV27 and J is TRBJ2-5, with a possible D match to TRBD2 (6 bases). The J call is in doubt because the DNA end fits TRBJ2-7 better. Germline V gene lookup returns CDR1 MNHEY and CDR2 SMNVEV (reference sequence). The CDR3 consists of 14 residues. As DNA, the CDR3 is TGTGCCAGCAGTTTGGCCGCGGGGACCTACGAGCAGTACTTC. Encoded protein: CASSLAAGTYEQYF.

The CDR3 is CASTGQGAVNSPLHF. DNA for the CDR3: TGTGCCAGCACCGGACAGGGGGCGGTTAATTCACCCCTCCACTTT. The chain uses TRBV27 and TRBJ1-6, with 11 bases identical to TRBD1. The length of the CDR3 is 15 residues. Germline CDR1 MNHEY, CDR2 SMNVEV (reference sequence). V shed 7 bases and J 6 bases; nucleotides not matched to a gene: 5.

The CDR3 region is CASSPRLGRGTEAFF. The CDR3 nucleotides read TGTGCCAGCAGCCCGCGCTTAGGGCGCGGGACTGAAGCTTTCTTT. V is TRBV7-9 and J is TRBJ1-1; D call uncertain. V was trimmed by 5 bases and J by 5 bases, leaving 18 bases between them. The CDR3 has 15 amino acids. Germline assignment: CDR1 SEHNR and CDR2 FQNEAQ (reference sequence).

This chain uses TRBV2 with TRBJ1-1; perhaps TRBD1 as D (5 bases). The CDR3 loop spans 13 amino acids. The germline V gene encodes CDR1 SNHLY and CDR2 FYNNEI. V dropped 7 bases and J dropped 2 bases, with 11 bases sitting between them. CDR3 sequence reads: CASMGQANTEAFF. DNA of the CDR3: TGTGCCAGCATGGGGCAGGCCAACACTGAAGCTTTCTTT.

Written as DNA, the CDR3 is TGTGCCAGCTCACCTGAGGGACCGAGAGGGGGTTCACCCCTCCACTTT. Protein product: CASSPEGPRGGSPLHF. The rearrangement links TRBV18 to TRBJ1-6; D is possibly TRBD1 (6 bases). Germline-derived CDR1 and CDR2 are KGHSH and LQKENI. This CDR3 is built from 16 residues. V gave up 3 bases and J gave up 9 bases, with 18 bases separating them.

This clone was recorded a few times. This chain connects TRBV23-1 to TRBJ2-5, with D perhaps matching TRBD2 (6 bases). TRBV23-1 is designated an ORF whose function remains uncertain. The CDR3 sequence is 15 residues long. Trimming shortened V by 5 bases and J by 1 base, and 14 bases separated the two germline ends. In DNA form, the CDR3 reads TGCGCCAGCAGTTTTGGAGCGACTAGCCAAGAGACCCAGTACTTC. The encoded protein is CASSFGATSQETQYF.

The chain has TRBV5-6 and TRBJ2-7; TRBD1 aligns across 7 bases. The V gene's germline CDR1 is SGHDT and CDR2 YYEEEE. The V gene end was trimmed by 4 bases and the J gene end by 7 bases; junction bases not matched to a gene: 8. The CDR3 is made up of 13 amino acids. The CDR3 coding sequence is TGTGCCAGCAGCAATCGACAGGGTATAGAGCAGTACTTC. Translation: CASSNRQGIEQYF.

The chain links TRBV5-1 to TRBJ2-7, with 8 bases that match TRBD2. From germline, CDR1 is SGHRS and CDR2 YFSETQ. Germline trimming cut 1 base from V and 7 bases from J; bases unmatched to any gene: 7. The CDR3 length is 14 residues. CDR3: CASSLSGGTREQYF. CDR3 sequence (DNA): TGCGCCAGCAGCTTGTCGGGGGGGACTAGGGAGCAGTACTTC. Supplemented by reference TRBV5-1 and TRBJ2-7, the full variable domain reads KAGVTQTPRYLIKTRGQQVTLSCSPISGHRSVSWYQQTPGQGLQFLFEYFSETQRNKGNFPGRFSGRQFSNSRSEMNVSTLELGDSALYLCASSLSGGTREQYFGPGTRLTVT.

The chain links TRBV5-4 to TRBJ2-5; TRBD2 matches at 10 bases. The CDR3 consists of 16 residues. Looked up from germline, CDR1 is SGHNT and CDR2 is YYREEE (reference sequence). V was pared by 6 bases and J by 5 bases, with 13 bases of the junction left unmatched. Here the CDR3 reads CASNPSSGGGVETQYF. CDR3 bases: TGTGCCAGCAACCCCTCTAGCGGGGGCGGGGTGGAGACCCAGTACTTC.

V gene TRBV2 combines with J gene TRBJ2-1; TRBD2 agrees at 12 bases. CDR1 SNHLY and CDR2 FYNNEI come from the germline V gene. With 0 bases clipped from V and 8 bases from J, the junction kept 5 bases outside the gene matches. The CDR3 spans 16 residues. CDR3 residues: CASSEAWTSGIHEQFF. CDR3 in DNA: TGTGCCAGCAGTGAAGCCTGGACTAGCGGGATCCATGAGCAGTTCTTC.

The chain joins TRBV10-3 to TRBJ2-7, with 7 bases fitting TRBD1. Losses at the gene ends were 6 bases for V and 4 bases for J; bases not matched to a gene: 12. Germline V gene data show CDR1 as ENHRY and CDR2 as SYGVKD. The length of the CDR3 is 15 residues. In DNA form, the CDR3 reads TGTGCCATCAGCAACAGCCGGGACAGATCTTACGAGCAGTACTTC. Encoded protein: CAISNSRDRSYEQYF.